The rows below give T cell receptor beta chains drawn from one sample of a study of molecular identifiers for immune sequencing clone quantification. In TCRdb, the PCR reads were re-called with MiXCR into one record per CDR3 protein. The sample contains fewer than 350,000 distinct CDR3 sequences, roughly 24% of which appear only once. Sequencing was done on a sample of naive CD8+ T cells from blood, with Jurkat cell RNA spiked in. These receptors all come from a human donor in good health. Some libraries in this study had Jurkat cell RNA spiked in. The CDR3 runs from the conserved cysteine through the conserved F or W. A D gene is named only where the DNA matches it firmly. Size values are once, few and many counts, or a class for expanded clones, and some rows have none.

clone_size d_call j_call v_call cdr3_nt cdr3_aa
many NA TRBJ1-5 TRBV10-2 TGCGCCAACCAGACAGGCAATAGCAATCAGCCCCAGCATTTT CANQTGNSNQPQHF
few TRBD2 TRBJ2-5 TRBV5-6 TGTGCCAGCTGCTTGCTAGCGGGGACCCAAGAGACCCAGTACTTC CASCLLAGTQETQYF
few NA TRBJ1-5 TRBV6-5 TGTACCAGCAGGGCCGGGCCAACCGCGCCCCAGCATTTT CTSRAGPTAPQHF
few NA TRBJ2-3 TRBV20-1 TGCAGTGCTAGAGATTTAGGTGTAGAGGATACGCAGTATTTT CSARDLGVEDTQYF
few NA TRBJ1-4 TRBV11-2 TGTGCCAGCAGCCGAACGAAACCAACTAATGAAAAACTGTTTTTT CASSRTKPTNEKLFF
many NA TRBJ2-2 TRBV12-3/TRBV12-4 TGTGCCAGCAGCCGGGACAAGAACACCGGGGAGCTGTTTTTT CASSRDKNTGELFF
few NA TRBJ2-7 TRBV12-2 TGTGCAAGTCGCATCTTGACGGGGGAGCCATCCTACGAGCAGTACTTC CASRILTGEPSYEQYF
NA NA TRBJ1-1 TRBV14 TGTGCCAGCAGCCAAGATATTGGCAGTGTGAACACTGAAGCTTTCTTT CASSQDIGSVNTEAFF
many NA TRBJ2-5 TRBV20-1 TGCAGTGCTCCACCGCGCGACAGGCTCCAAGAGACCCAGTACTTC CSAPPRDRLQETQYF
few NA TRBJ2-2 TRBV12-3/TRBV12-4 TGTGCCAGCAGTTTGGGGGACACCACGAACACCGGGGAGCTGTTTTTT CASSLGDTTNTGELFF
many TRBD1 TRBJ2-7 TRBV20-1 TGCAGTGCTTCTCGACAGGGGAGTGAGCAGTACTTC CSASRQGSEQYF
many TRBD2 TRBJ2-2 TRBV29-1 TGCAGCGTTTGGTGGGCTAGCGGGAGAAGTGGGAACACCGGGGAGCTGTTTTTT CSVWWASGRSGNTGELFF
NA NA TRBJ2-7 TRBV20-1 TGCAGTGCTAGTGGCGGGACAGACCTCTCCTACGAGCAGTACTTC CSASGGTDLSYEQYF
many NA TRBJ1-1 TRBV6-5 TGTGCCAGCAGTGCGCAGGCAACTGAAGCTTTCTTT CASSAQATEAFF
NA NA TRBJ2-3 TRBV7-9 TGTGCCAGCAGCGCCTTCGGGACACCACGCACAGATACGCAGTATTTT CASSAFGTPRTDTQYF
NA NA TRBJ1-6 TRBV27 TGTGCCAGCAGTCACGTGGGACCAAATAATTCACCCCTCCACTTT CASSHVGPNNSPLHF
NA NA TRBJ1-5 TRBV11-2 TGTGCCAGCAGCTTAGGCAACAGCGGGCAGCCCCAGCATTTT CASSLGNSGQPQHF
many TRBD1 TRBJ2-5 TRBV4-2 TGTGCCAGCAGCCAAGTGTCCGGGACAGGGTATGAGACCCAGTACTTC CASSQVSGTGYETQYF
many NA TRBJ1-6 TRBV7-2 TGTGCCAGCAGCTTAGCGCCCGGTTCACCCCTCCACTTT CASSLAPGSPLHF
NA NA TRBJ2-5 TRBV4-1 TGCGCCAGCAGCCAAGTGGGGTCCAGTAAATTGGAGCCCCAGTACTTC CASSQVGSSKLEPQYF
few NA TRBJ1-1 TRBV6-1 TGTGCCAGCACCGACGTGTGGGGCACTGAAGCTTACTTT CASTDVWGTEAYF
NA NA TRBJ1-1 TRBV12-3/TRBV12-4 TGTGCCAGCAGTTTGCTGGGGGTCGGGATGAACACTGAAGCTTTCTTT CASSLLGVGMNTEAFF
NA TRBD2 TRBJ2-7 TRBV20-1 TGCAGTGCCAAAAAAGGACTAGCGGGATTGAGAGAGCAGTACTTC CSAKKGLAGLREQYF
NA NA TRBJ2-1 TRBV5-3 TGTGCCAGCAGCTGGACCCAGAGGGCAGCCCATTACAATGAGCAGTTCTTC CASSWTQRAAHYNEQFF
many NA TRBJ1-5 TRBV7-9 TGTGCCAGCAGCTCTAGGGGAGATAGCAATCAGCCCCAGCATTTT CASSSRGDSNQPQHF
many NA TRBJ1-2 TRBV7-9 TGTGCCAGCAGCCAAGATGACAGCGTCTATGGCTACACCTTC CASSQDDSVYGYTF
few TRBD1 TRBJ2-7 TRBV20-1 TGCAGTGCTAGGGCCCCAACCGGGACAGGGGGCTCCGAGCAGTACTTC CSARAPTGTGGSEQYF
few TRBD2 TRBJ2-7 TRBV27 TGTGCCAGCAGTTCGACTAGCGGGAGGGCCCACGAGCAGTACTTC CASSSTSGRAHEQYF
NA NA TRBJ2-5 TRBV25-1 TGTGCCAGCAGTGAATATGAGGGTTCGGAGACCCAGTACTTC CASSEYEGSETQYF
NA TRBD1 TRBJ2-5 TRBV7-8 TGTGCCAGCAGCGGGGCGACAGGGTGGTTCCAAGAGACCCAGTACTTC CASSGATGWFQETQYF
many TRBD1 TRBJ2-7 TRBV4-3 TGCGCCAGCAGCCAAGAGGGACAGAGCTCCTACGAGCAGTACTTC CASSQEGQSSYEQYF
many TRBD2 TRBJ2-3 TRBV7-2 TGTGCCAGCAGCTTTCTTTTTGCGGGAGCATACACAGATACGCAGTATTTT CASSFLFAGAYTDTQYF
NA NA TRBJ2-1 TRBV5-1 TGCGCCAGCAGCTTGGGCCTGCAGCAGTTCTTC CASSLGLQQFF
few TRBD1 TRBJ1-5 TRBV4-1 TGCGCCAGCAGCCAAGATGGGGGGACAGGGGTTACTCAGCCCCAGCATTTT CASSQDGGTGVTQPQHF
NA TRBD2 TRBJ2-5 TRBV5-4 TGTGCCAGCAGCTTGTTGTCGGGAGGAGAGACCCAGTACTTC CASSLLSGGETQYF
few NA TRBJ2-5 TRBV19 TGTGCCAGTAGTATAGGGGCCCGGCGGGGATCAGAGACCCAGTACTTC CASSIGARRGSETQYF
NA NA TRBJ1-1 TRBV12-2 TGTGCAAGTCGCTCCCCGGGACCCATGAACACTGAAGCTTTCTTT CASRSPGPMNTEAFF